The next 22 T cell receptor beta chains were all read from a single sample in a study of PD-1 blockade in classical Hodgkin lymphoma. Produced via immunoSEQ multiplex PCR; TCRdb's table is partial and in-frame only. Of roughly 92,000 clones in the sample, more than 90% were seen once. Brentuximab vedotin exposure varied, and every patient relapsed after autologous stem cell transplantation. This specimen consisted of peripheral blood mononuclear cells (PBMCs), obtained at baseline. The receptors here all came from a human donor with classical Hodgkin lymphoma.

This clone appeared a single time. The rearrangement uses TRBV5-1 and TRBJ2-6; no definite D call. This CDR3 has 18 amino acids. The germline V gene has CDR1 SGHRS and CDR2 YFSETQ. The germline V and J ends were trimmed by 6 bases and 0 bases, with 19 bases remaining between them. CDR3 loop: CASTPASLVNSGANVLTF. Here the CDR3 DNA reads TGCGCCAGCACACCCGCGTCCTTAGTGAACTCTGGGGCCAACGTCCTGACTTTC.

The chain uses TRBV5-1 and TRBJ2-3; 9 positions agree with TRBD2. Trimming cost V 0 bases and J 1 base; bases outside gene matches: 6. This CDR3 region has 17 residues. Germline V gives CDR1 SGHRS, CDR2 YFSETQ. The DNA for the CDR3 is TGCGCCAGCAGCTTGGAGCGCGGGAGGGCCGGCACAGATACGCAGTATTTT. This translates into CASSLERGRAGTDTQYF.

CDR3 protein: CAWSVNGNEQFF. Written as DNA, the CDR3 is TGTGCCTGGAGTGTAAATGGAAATGAGCAGTTCTTC. V is TRBV30 and J is TRBJ2-1, with unresolved D. The CDR3 runs to 12 residues. Germline V gives CDR1 GTSNPN, CDR2 SVGIG (reference sequence). V gave up 0 bases and J gave up 7 bases, with 7 bases separating them.

V usage is TRBV20-1 and J usage is TRBJ2-1; D gene ambiguous. Per the germline V gene, CDR1 is DFQATT and CDR2 is SNEGSKA (reference sequence). V was clipped by 6 bases and J by 9 bases, with 9 bases between them. CDR3 size: 10 residues. This chain's CDR3 is CSAGVPEQFF. The CDR3 DNA sequence: TGCAGTGCAGGCGTTCCTGAGCAGTTCTTC.

V and J are TRBV28 and TRBJ2-4, with TRBD2 matching 7 bases. The germline V gene has CDR1 MDHEN and CDR2 SYDVKM. This CDR3 comprises 16 residues. The J segment lost 6 bases and the V segment lost 6 bases, leaving 14 bases of the junction unmatched. The CDR3, as DNA: TGTGCCAGCAGATCCTCCAAGAGCGGGATTGGAAACATTCAGTACTTC. It is translated as CASRSSKSGIGNIQYF.

The V and J genes are TRBV9 and TRBJ2-1; 8 positions agree with TRBD2. Germline loops: CDR1 SGDLS, CDR2 YYNGEE. Trimming took 0 bases from V and 6 from J; bases not matched to a gene: 11. The CDR3 is made up of 17 amino acids. The CDR3 sequence: CASSVESGGRRANEQFF. In DNA, the CDR3 is TGTGCCAGCAGCGTAGAATCGGGGGGGAGACGTGCCAATGAGCAGTTCTTC.

The CDR3 region has the DNA TGTGCCAGTAGTGACGCACCCTGGACGGGTACATACAATGAGCAGTTCTTC. The encoded protein is CASSDAPWTGTYNEQFF. This chain links TRBV19 with TRBJ2-1, with D hard to call. The CDR3 runs to 17 residues. CDR1 LNHDA and CDR2 SQIVND come from the germline V gene (reference sequence). V gave up 5 bases and J gave up 4 bases, with 21 bases separating them.

This clone was observed a single time. This chain connects TRBV5-6 to TRBJ2-7, with unresolved D. The CDR3 has 15 amino acids. V was cut by 3 bases and J by 1 base, with 14 bases left in between. Germline CDR1 reads SGHDT; CDR2 reads YYEEEE. Here the CDR3 reads CASSSSLRLSYEQYF. The DNA for the CDR3 is TGTGCCAGCAGCTCCTCCTTGCGCCTATCCTACGAGCAGTACTTC.

The CDR3 sequence: CASSLGDSSGNTIYF. The CDR3 bases are TGTGCCAGCAGCTTGGGGGACAGTTCTGGAAACACCATATATTTT. This sequence joins TRBV5-8 and TRBJ1-3; 7 nucleotides line up with TRBD1. Trimming removed 0 bases from V and 1 base from J; junction bases left unmatched: 1. The CDR3 length is 15 residues. The V gene's germline CDR1 is SGHTS and CDR2 YDEGEE. The variable domain in full, completed from reference TRBV5-8 and TRBJ1-3, reads EAGVTQSPTHLIKTRGQQATLRCSPISGHTSVYWYQQALGLGLQFLLWYDEGEERNRGNFPPRFSGRQFPNYSSELNVNALELEDSALYLCASSLGDSSGNTIYFGEGSWLTVV.

The chain joins TRBV30 to TRBJ1-4; D is ambiguous. Trimming cost V 3 bases and J 8 bases, with 16 bases left between them. The germline V gene has CDR1 GTSNPN and CDR2 SVGIG (reference sequence). The CDR3 is 14 amino acids. In DNA, the CDR3 is TGTGCCTGGAGCCCCCGAGTAACTGAAGAAAAACTGTTTTTT. Translating it yields CAWSPRVTEEKLFF.

The J gene is TRBJ2-4, the V gene TRBV7-9, with 10 bases aligning to TRBD1. Germline CDR1 SEHNR, CDR2 FQNEAQ (reference sequence). J gave up 0 bases and V 5 bases, and 7 bases lay outside the gene matches. The CDR3 contains 17 residues. CDR3 in DNA: TGTGCCAGCAGCCCGGGACAGGGGATAGGAGCCAAAAACATTCAGTACTTC. As protein: CASSPGQGIGAKNIQYF. Full variable domain (rest looked up from reference TRBV7-9 and TRBJ2-4): DTGVSQNPRHKITKRGQNVTFRCDPISEHNRLYWYRQTLGQGPEFLTYFQNEAQLEKSRLLSDRFSAERPKGSFSTLEIQRTEQGDSAMYLCASSPGQGIGAKNIQYFGAGTRLSVL.

CDR3 in DNA: TGCGCCAGCAGTGAGTCCCGGACAGAAGAGACCCAGTACTTC. Protein product: CASSESRTEETQYF. The chain couples TRBV10-1 to TRBJ2-5; a weak D match, TRBD1 (6 bases). CDR1 is WNHNN, CDR2 SYGVQD, per germline (reference sequence). This CDR3 contains 14 residues. V dropped 0 bases and J dropped 3 bases, with 8 bases sitting between them.

Here the CDR3 DNA reads TGTGCCAGCAGCCCGATAGCGGGAGTAGGGGGAGGCTATTACAATGAGCAGTTCTTC. Its protein is CASSPIAGVGGGYYNEQFF. The rearrangement uses TRBV9 and TRBJ2-1, with 9 bases identical to TRBD2. Germline assignment: CDR1 SGDLS and CDR2 YYNGEE. V lost 4 bases and J lost 4; bases outside the gene matches: 18. The CDR3 loop spans 19 amino acids. Full variable domain (remainder filled in from reference TRBV9 and TRBJ2-1): DSGVTQTPKHLITATGQRVTLRCSPRSGDLSVYWYQQSLDQGLQFLIQYYNGEERAKGNILERFSAQQFPDLHSELNLSSLELGDSALYFCASSPIAGVGGGYYNEQFFGPGTRLTVL.

The genes are TRBV28 and TRBJ2-1, with D possibly matching TRBD2 (6 bases). The germline V gene encodes CDR1 MDHEN and CDR2 SYDVKM. This CDR3 contains 12 residues. V dropped 5 bases and J dropped 13 bases, with 15 bases sitting between them. In nucleotides, the CDR3 is TGTGCCAGCAGTCCCCCGGGAGTGCCTCAGTTCTTC. Residues: CASSPPGVPQFF.

This chain uses TRBV28 with TRBJ2-7; 7 bases align to TRBD1. The germline gives CDR1 MDHEN, CDR2 SYDVKM. The CDR3 consists of 17 residues. Trimming removed 3 bases from V and 0 bases from J; junction bases left unmatched: 11. The CDR3 reads CASSFSLMGTDSYEQYF. The CDR3 DNA is TGTGCCAGCAGTTTCTCCCTAATGGGGACAGACTCCTACGAGCAGTACTTC.

The chain joins TRBV30 to TRBJ1-2; maybe TRBD1 (5 bases). The CDR3 runs 12 residues. CDR1 and CDR2 (germline): GTSNPN, SVGIG (reference sequence). The V end was cut by 0 bases, the J end by 5 bases, with 7 bases between. CDR3 residues: CAWSVQGYGYTF. The CDR3 nucleotides read TGTGCCTGGAGTGTTCAGGGTTATGGCTACACCTTC.

Note on this clone: This sample also contains other DNA sequences that code for the same CDR3. The J gene is TRBJ2-5, the V gene TRBV18; unclear D gene. V shed 0 bases and J shed 2 bases, with 7 bases lying between them. The CDR3 runs 14 residues. From germline, CDR1 is KGHSH and CDR2 LQKENI. The CDR3 reads CASSPPGLQETQYF. The CDR3 nucleotides are TGTGCCAGCTCACCACCTGGGTTACAAGAGACCCAGTACTTC.

The chain is built from TRBV5-1 and TRBJ2-2; D not certain. The CDR3 loop spans 16 amino acids. CDR1 and CDR2 (germline): SGHRS, YFSETQ. Trimming took 0 bases from V and 5 from J, leaving 14 bases between them. The CDR3 coding sequence is TGCGCCAGCAGCTTGGCCATCAGTTCTGGGACCGGGGAGCTGTTTTTT. Translation gives CASSLAISSGTGELFF.

V gene TRBV11-3 combines with J gene TRBJ2-2; 9 bases match TRBD2. The length of the CDR3 is 15 residues. With 6 bases clipped from V and 4 bases from J, the junction kept 6 bases outside the gene matches. Germline values: CDR1 SGHNT, CDR2 YENEEA. The chain's CDR3 is CASSSGLASTGELFF. CDR3 nucleotide sequence: TGTGCCAGCAGTTCGGGACTAGCCTCCACCGGGGAGCTGTTTTTT.

V usage is TRBV7-9 and J usage is TRBJ1-2, with D possibly matching TRBD1 (5 bases). The CDR3 has 15 amino acids. The V end was cut by 5 bases, the J end by 0 bases, with 13 bases between. Germline lookup yields CDR1 SEHNR and CDR2 FQNEAQ (reference sequence). CDR3 amino acids: CASSTTDSPNYGYTF. In DNA, the CDR3 is TGTGCCAGCAGCACGACAGACTCCCCTAACTATGGCTACACCTTC.

The rearrangement joins TRBV25-1 to TRBJ1-4, with D uncertain. From germline, CDR1 is MGHDK and CDR2 SYGVNS. Trimming left V 0 bases short and J 3 bases short, with 14 bases between. The CDR3 runs to 17 residues. For the CDR3, the DNA is TGTGCCAGCAGTGAATATGGGCTGGGCGTAGCTAATGAAAAACTGTTTTTT. Translation: CASSEYGLGVANEKLFF.

This clone was observed a handful of times. This chain connects TRBV27 to TRBJ1-1; 7 nucleotides agree with TRBD1. The junction had 1 base not matched to a gene; V was cut back by 2 bases and J by 4 bases. Germline V lookup: CDR1 MNHEY, CDR2 SMNVEV (reference sequence). The CDR3 is 13 residues long. CDR3 residues: CASSLRGPTEAFF. The CDR3 DNA is TGTGCCAGCAGTTTAAGGGGGCCCACTGAAGCTTTCTTT.